This T cell receptor beta chain derives from a study of cytomegalovirus exposure and HLA in healthy donors. Study-level points and caveats: 150 or so TCR beta chains were listed as cytomegalovirus-associated. Within the roughly 120 validation repertoires, first-cohort TCR clusters tended to co-occur, according to a later analysis. Diagnosis of cytomegalovirus status made by the classifier reportedly showed high specificity and sensitivity.

V gave up 0 bases and J gave up 13 bases, with 22 bases separating them. CDR1 is SGHRS, CDR2 YFSETQ, per germline. The CDR3 totals 15 residues. Clones were sequenced by immunoSEQ multiplex PCR, and TCRdb holds only the in-frame ones, with some missing. Here the sample spans about 300,000 clones, 70% to 90% being singletons. A remark on this clone: Antigen specificity is unknown.

The TCR sequence derives from a woman aged 18-29 years in good health and CMV-seronegative. The sample taken for sequencing was PBMCs. V usage is TRBV5-1 and J usage is TRBJ1-2; possibly TRBD1 for D (5 bases). The CDR3 region is CASSLAGGAGADSTF. CDR3 nucleotide sequence: TGCGCCAGCAGCTTGGCAGGCGGGGCCGGAGCGGATTCCACCTTC.